What follows are 23 T cell receptor beta chains derived from one specimen sequenced in a study of blood T cell repertoires in COVID-19. Sequencing used immunoSEQ multiplex PCR; TCRdb keeps in-frame clones, though not all of them. The data show 300,000 or so clones, about nine tenths seen once. Sequencing input: PBMCs or T cells enriched from blood (not recorded which). The receptor set was obtained from a woman aged 25-40 years who had recovered from COVID-19.

The V call is TRBV9, the J call TRBJ2-3, with 7 bases matching TRBD2. Germline V lookup: CDR1 SGDLS, CDR2 YYNGEE. The CDR3 spans 15 residues. V shed 2 bases and J 4 bases; nucleotides not matched to a gene: 7. CDR3 residues: CASSVPGREADTQYF. As DNA, the CDR3 is TGTGCCAGCAGCGTCCCGGGACGGGAGGCAGATACGCAGTATTTT.

The genes are TRBV19 and TRBJ1-2; D gene ambiguous. V gave up 5 bases and J gave up 8 bases, with 15 bases separating them. The germline CDR1 and CDR2 sequences are LNHDA and SQIVND (reference sequence). The CDR3 covers 13 residues. DNA for the CDR3: TGTGCCAGTAGTGCCCCGACCCTGCGGGGCTACACCTTC. Protein sequence: CASSAPTLRGYTF.

J is TRBJ1-1 and V is TRBV7-2; 8 positions match TRBD1. This CDR3 comprises 14 residues. The germline gives CDR1 SGHTA, CDR2 FQGNSA. The junction had 13 bases not matched to a gene; V was cut back by 5 bases and J by 11 bases. The DNA for the CDR3 is TGTGCCAGCAGCAATCTAACGCAGGGGGCGCCTGCTTTCTTT. Translation: CASSNLTQGAPAFF.

The V gene is TRBV11-2, the J gene TRBJ2-2; D is uncertain. Germline CDR1 is SGHAT and CDR2 is FQNNGV. The CDR3 totals 14 residues. V lost 4 bases and J lost 5, with 11 bases in between. CDR3 loop: CASSSPRLTGELFF. The CDR3 nucleotides read TGTGCCAGCAGCTCCCCAAGACTGACCGGGGAGCTGTTTTTT. Together with reference TRBV11-2 and TRBJ2-2, the CDR3 gives the full variable domain: EAGVAQSPRYKIIEKRQSVAFWCNPISGHATLYWYQQILGQGPKLLIQFQNNGVVDDSQLPKDRFSAERLKGVDSTLKIQPAKLEDSAVYLCASSSPRLTGELFFGEGSRLTVL.

This chain connects TRBV12-5 to TRBJ1-1; 7 positions agree with TRBD1. After removal of 0 bases from V and 0 bases from J, the junction contained 13 bases not matched to a gene. Per the germline V gene, CDR1 is LGHNT and CDR2 is FRNRAP. CDR3 length: 19 amino acids. The CDR3 sequence: CASGLVPFGQELVNTEAFF. DNA of the CDR3: TGTGCTAGTGGTTTGGTACCCTTCGGACAGGAACTAGTGAACACTGAAGCTTTCTTT.

The rearrangement joins TRBV7-9 to TRBJ2-6; perhaps TRBD2 as D (6 bases). CDR1 is SEHNR and CDR2 is FQNEAQ in the germline V gene (reference sequence). This CDR3 comprises 18 residues. V lost 3 bases, J lost 4 bases, and 19 bases lay in between. In nucleotides, the CDR3 is TGTGCCAGCAGCTTGAGGGGACCGGGGGTAGCGGGGGCCAACGTCCTGACTTTC. Protein sequence: CASSLRGPGVAGANVLTF. The whole variable domain, remainder taken from reference TRBV7-9 and TRBJ2-6, is DTGVSQNPRHKITKRGQNVTFRCDPISEHNRLYWYRQTLGQGPEFLTYFQNEAQLEKSRLLSDRFSAERPKGSFSTLEIQRTEQGDSAMYLCASSLRGPGVAGANVLTFGAGSRLTVL.

The chain employs TRBV7-3 and TRBJ2-3; the D is unclear. CDR3 length: 12 amino acids. The V and J ends lost 5 bases and 4 bases respectively, with 7 bases between them. Germline V gives CDR1 SGHTA, CDR2 FQGTGA. The CDR3 here is CASSPNSDTQYF. The CDR3 region has the DNA TGTGCCAGCAGCCCAAACTCAGATACGCAGTATTTT. Full variable domain (remainder filled in from reference TRBV7-3 and TRBJ2-3): GAGVSQTPSNKVTEKGKYVELRCDPISGHTALYWYRQSLGQGPEFLIYFQGTGAADDSGLPNDRFFAVRPEGSVSTLKIQRTERGDSAVYLCASSPNSDTQYFGPGTRLTVL.

The sample holds one count of this clone. V is TRBV7-2 and J is TRBJ2-3; 12 positions agree with TRBD2. The length of the CDR3 is 16 residues. V lost 5 bases and J lost 2; bases outside the gene matches: 5. Per the germline V gene, CDR1 is SGHTA and CDR2 is FQGNSA. CDR3: CASSPRLAGDTDTQYF. In DNA form, the CDR3 reads TGTGCCAGCAGCCCCCGACTAGCGGGAGACACAGATACGCAGTATTTT.

This chain joins TRBV9 and TRBJ1-5, with D perhaps TRBD1 (5 bases). Trimming cost V 2 bases and J 1 base, with 10 bases left between them. This CDR3 spans 15 amino acids. CDR1 is SGDLS and CDR2 is YYNGEE in the germline V gene. The CDR3 sequence: CASSVHGGSNQPQHF. The CDR3 coding sequence is TGTGCCAGCAGCGTCCATGGGGGGAGCAATCAGCCCCAGCATTTT.

The chain is built from TRBV28 and TRBJ1-1; no definite D call. V was cut by 3 bases and J by 5 bases, with 13 bases left in between. CDR1 and CDR2 (germline): MDHEN, SYDVKM. The CDR3 has 14 residues. Here the CDR3 reads CASSFGWVRTEAFF. The CDR3 DNA reads TGTGCCAGCAGTTTTGGCTGGGTGCGGACTGAAGCTTTCTTT.

The chain couples TRBV24-1 to TRBJ2-2; 10 bases match TRBD1. Trimming took 3 bases from V and 4 from J; bases not matched to a gene: 7. The germline V gene encodes CDR1 KGHDR and CDR2 SFDVKD. The CDR3 consists of 17 residues. CDR3 DNA: TGTGCCACCAGTGATCCCGACAGGGGGCGTCCCACCGGGGAGCTGTTTTTT. Translating it yields CATSDPDRGRPTGELFF.

The rearrangement uses TRBV7-2 and TRBJ2-7, with D possibly TRBD2 on 5 matching bases. The CDR3 is made up of 15 amino acids. The germline CDR1 and CDR2 sequences are SGHTA and FQGNSA. V lost 2 bases to trimming and J lost 1 base, with 12 bases between them. CDR3: CASSLLGEGSYEQYF. CDR3 bases: TGTGCCAGCAGCTTATTGGGAGAGGGTTCCTACGAGCAGTACTTC. The full variable domain, in which reference TRBV7-2 and TRBJ2-7 provide the parts outside the CDR3, is GAGVSQSPSNKVTEKGKDVELRCDPISGHTALYWYRQSLGQGLEFLIYFQGNSAPDKSGLPSDRFSAERTGGSVSTLTIQRTQQEDSAVYLCASSLLGEGSYEQYFGPGTRLTVT.

CDR3 coding DNA: TGTGCCAGCAGCTCTTATCCGGGATCTAGCTACAATGAGCAGTTCTTC. This codes for CASSSYPGSSYNEQFF. This chain uses TRBV7-6 with TRBJ2-1; maybe TRBD2 (5 bases). Germline values: CDR1 SGHVS, CDR2 FNYEAQ. Trimming pared 4 bases from V and 3 bases from J, leaving 16 bases between. This CDR3 is 16 amino acids long.

In DNA form, the CDR3 reads TGTGCCAGCAGCCAAGATCGGGTCCACAATGAGCAGTTCTTC. Amino acids: CASSQDRVHNEQFF. V and J are TRBV3-1 (or the pseudogene TRBV3-2) and TRBJ2-1, with unresolved D. This CDR3 is built from 14 residues. V was shortened by 0 bases and J by 5 bases, with 8 bases between the two germline ends. Germline V gene data show CDR1 as LGHDT and CDR2 as YNNKEL (reference sequence).

The V call is TRBV5-1, the J call TRBJ1-1; a weak D match, TRBD1 (5 bases). The CDR3 is made up of 16 amino acids. Germline values: CDR1 SGHRS, CDR2 YFSETQ. V was pared by 0 bases and J by 0 bases, with 12 bases between. The CDR3, as DNA: TGCGCCAGCAGCTTGGGGACCAGGGCGATGAACACTGAAGCTTTCTTT. Translated: CASSLGTRAMNTEAFF. Drawing the rest from reference TRBV5-1 and TRBJ1-1, the complete variable domain is KAGVTQTPRYLIKTRGQQVTLSCSPISGHRSVSWYQQTPGQGLQFLFEYFSETQRNKGNFPGRFSGRQFSNSRSEMNVSTLELGDSALYLCASSLGTRAMNTEAFFGQGTRLTVV.

This clone was seen just once. V is TRBV5-1 and J is TRBJ2-1, with 7 bases identical to TRBD2. The CDR3 contains 14 residues. With V trimmed by 1 base and J by 4 bases, 2 bases remained unmatched. Germline CDR1 is SGHRS and CDR2 is YFSETQ. DNA of the CDR3: TGCGCCAGCAGCTTGACTAGCGTTTACAATGAGCAGTTCTTC. This codes for CASSLTSVYNEQFF.

This clone has just one count. The CDR3 is CASSPGTGLNNEQFF. CDR3 bases: TGTGCCAGCAGCCCCGGGACAGGCCTCAACAATGAGCAGTTCTTC. This chain links TRBV2 with TRBJ2-1, with 8 bases identical to TRBD1. Trimming removed 6 bases from V and 5 bases from J; junction bases left unmatched: 9. The V gene's germline CDR1 is SNHLY and CDR2 FYNNEI. The length of the CDR3 is 15 residues. Full variable domain (remainder filled in from reference TRBV2 and TRBJ2-1): EPEVTQTPSHQVTQMGQEVILRCVPISNHLYFYWYRQILGQKVEFLVSFYNNEISEKSEIFDDQFSVERPDGSNFTLKIRSTKLEDSAMYFCASSPGTGLNNEQFFGPGTRLTVL.

The rearrangement joins TRBV12-5 to TRBJ2-3; tentative D call: TRBD1 (6 bases). Germline V gene sequence: CDR1 LGHNT, CDR2 FRNRAP. The CDR3 is made up of 13 amino acids. With 6 bases removed from V and 11 bases from J, the gap between germline ends came to 18 bases. DNA of the CDR3: TGTGCTAGTGGGGCGACCGGGACACAGCTGCAGTATTTT. Protein sequence: CASGATGTQLQYF.

The chain recombines TRBV5-1 with TRBJ2-7; weak D call: TRBD1 (5 bases). Germline values: CDR1 SGHRS, CDR2 YFSETQ. V shed 4 bases and J shed 2 bases, with 13 bases lying between them. CDR3 length equals 14 residues. For the CDR3, the DNA is TGCGCCAGCAGCCTTATAATAGGGGCCTACGAGCAGTACTTC. As protein: CASSLIIGAYEQYF.

V gene TRBV6-5 combines with J gene TRBJ2-3, with a tentative D call TRBD1 (6 bases). The V end was cut by 2 bases, the J end by 2 bases, with 14 bases between. CDR3 length: 16 residues. In germline, CDR1 is MNHEY, CDR2 SVGAGI. Here the CDR3 DNA reads TGTGCCAGCAGTTACCGGGACACCAAACACACAGATACGCAGTATTTT. Protein product: CASSYRDTKHTDTQYF.

The count of this clone is one. The chain couples TRBV19 to TRBJ1-6; possible D gene TRBD1, 6 bases. Germline CDR1 LNHDA, CDR2 SQIVND (reference sequence). The CDR3 sequence is 13 residues long. Trimming stripped 7 bases from V and 8 bases from J, with 12 bases between. CDR3: CASKDSLDSPLHF. CDR3 in DNA: TGTGCCAGTAAGGACAGTTTGGATTCACCCCTCCACTTT. The entire variable domain, with the rest obtained from reference TRBV19 and TRBJ1-6, is as follows: DGGITQSPKYLFRKEGQNVTLSCEQNLNHDAMYWYRQDPGQGLRLIYYSQIVNDFQKGDIAEGYSVSREKKESFPLTVTSAQKNPTAFYLCASKDSLDSPLHFGNGTRLTVT.

The count of this clone is one. The chain has TRBV27 and TRBJ2-7, with 9 bases aligning to TRBD1. V dropped 2 bases and J dropped 5; count of bases not matched to a gene: 4. CDR3 length equals 14 residues. CDR1 and CDR2 (germline): MNHEY, SMNVEV (reference sequence). For the CDR3, the DNA is TGTGCCAGCAGTTTACGGGACAGGGCGGACGAGCAGTACTTC. It encodes CASSLRDRADEQYF.

The chain carries TRBV30 and TRBJ1-5; tentative D call: TRBD1 (6 bases). CDR1 is GTSNPN, CDR2 SVGIG, per germline (reference sequence). V shed 0 bases and J shed 6 bases, with 15 bases lying between them. CDR3 length: 15 residues. In DNA form, the CDR3 reads TGTGCCTGGAGTGTACCGGCAGGGGCTGGTCAGCCCCAGCATTTT. It specifies CAWSVPAGAGQPQHF.